These 16 T cell receptor beta chains share one sample of origin, sequenced in a study of CD8 T cells in Susac syndrome. After extraction with the RNeasy kit, about 0.5 to 1 ug of the RNA was reverse transcribed using random hexamers. TCRdb re-derived calls from the immunoSEQ multiplex PCR reads in MiXCR, one entry per CDR3 protein. The table records a few hundred thousand distinct CDR3 sequences, 95% of them present only once. The sample taken for sequencing was CD4+ T cells from PBMCs. Receptors were obtained from a human donor with multiple sclerosis.

The gene calls are TRBV20-1 and TRBJ1-2, with D tentatively TRBD1 (6 bases). There are 14 residues in the CDR3. Looked up from germline, CDR1 is DFQATT and CDR2 is SNEGSKA (reference sequence). Trimming left V 0 bases short and J 3 bases short, with 11 bases between. CDR3 nucleotide sequence: TGCAGTGCTAGAGAAGGGGGGCTGGACTATGGCTACACCTTC. Residues: CSAREGGLDYGYTF.

V and J are TRBV29-1 and TRBJ2-7; perhaps TRBD2 as D (6 bases). The germline V and J ends were trimmed by 7 bases and 4 bases, with 14 bases remaining between them. CDR1 and CDR2 (germline): SQVTM, ANQGSEA. CDR3 size: 12 residues. DNA for the CDR3: TGCAGCGGGGGCCCAGGGAGGTACGAGCAGTACTTC. Amino acids: CSGGPGRYEQYF.

The genes are TRBV5-1 and TRBJ2-6; D is perhaps TRBD1 (6 bases). The V and J ends lost 1 base and 5 bases respectively, with 13 bases between them. Germline CDR1 is SGHRS and CDR2 is YFSETQ. The CDR3 is 16 residues long. The CDR3 is CASSLNAGDWANVLTF. The CDR3 DNA is TGCGCCAGCAGCTTGAACGCAGGGGATTGGGCCAACGTCCTGACTTTC.

The gene calls are TRBV10-3 and TRBJ1-1; 7 bases map to TRBD1. Per the germline V gene, CDR1 is ENHRY and CDR2 is SYGVKD. The V segment lost 4 bases and the J segment 0 bases; nucleotides outside the gene matches: 2. CDR3 length: 14 residues. The DNA of the CDR3 is TGTGCCATCAGTGGTACAGGGGTGAACACTGAAGCTTTCTTT. Its protein is CAISGTGVNTEAFF.

The V gene is TRBV13, the J gene TRBJ1-2; D gene ambiguous. In germline, CDR1 is PRHDT, CDR2 FYEKMQ (reference sequence). Trimming took 1 base from V and 7 from J, leaving 10 bases between them. The CDR3 has 13 amino acids. The CDR3 bases are TGTGCCAGCAGCTTAGCCTCTCCTCGTGGCTACACCTTC. This codes for CASSLASPRGYTF.

This clonotype was counted a single time. The V call is TRBV11-2, the J call TRBJ2-3, with 8 bases lining up with TRBD2. Germline assignment: CDR1 SGHAT and CDR2 FQNNGV. With 5 bases clipped from V and 5 bases from J, the junction kept 12 bases outside the gene matches. The CDR3 spans 16 residues. CDR3 bases: TGTGCCAGCAGCGGGACTAGTATCTCTGGGGGAGATACGCAGTATTTT. This codes for CASSGTSISGGDTQYF.

In nucleotides, the CDR3 is TGTGCCAGCTCCCTCGCGGCGGGATATGAGCAGTTCTTC. It translates to CASSLAAGYEQFF. The V call is TRBV18, the J call TRBJ2-1, with D maybe TRBD2 (6 bases). The germline V gene encodes CDR1 KGHSH and CDR2 LQKENI. V was pared by 6 bases and J by 8 bases, with 14 bases between. The CDR3 is made up of 13 amino acids.

The chain uses TRBV5-1 and TRBJ2-1, with TRBD2 as a possible D gene (5 bases). V lost 7 bases and J lost 0, with 11 bases in between. This CDR3 contains 14 residues. CDR1 is SGHRS, CDR2 YFSETQ, per germline. The CDR3 sequence: CASRSASSYNEQFF. CDR3 bases: TGCGCCAGCCGTAGCGCAAGCTCCTACAATGAGCAGTTCTTC.

This chain joins TRBV12-3 or TRBV12-4 and TRBJ2-5; D possibly corresponds to TRBD2 (6 bases). This CDR3 comprises 14 residues. V was clipped by 5 bases and J by 4 bases, with 14 bases between them. Here the CDR3 DNA reads TGTGCCAGCAGTCAAAGCGGGTCGGGAGAGACCCAGTACTTC. Translating gives CASSQSGSGETQYF.

The rearrangement links TRBV7-9 to TRBJ1-2, with D unresolved. Between the trimmed V and J ends, which lost 9 bases and 8 bases, there was a span of 13 bases. Germline V CDR1 and CDR2: SEHNR, FQNEAQ (reference sequence). There are 11 residues in the CDR3. Written as DNA, the CDR3 is TGTGCCAGTGGGGAATATCGCGGCTACACCTTC. Protein sequence: CASGEYRGYTF. Full variable domain (outside the CDR3, taken from reference TRBV7-9 and TRBJ1-2): DTGVSQNPRHKITKRGQNVTFRCDPISEHNRLYWYRQTLGQGPEFLTYFQNEAQLEKSRLLSDRFSAERPKGSFSTLEIQRTEQGDSAMYLCASGEYRGYTFGSGTRLTVV.

The count of this clonotype is one. This sequence joins TRBV20-1 and TRBJ2-1, with 7 bases identical to TRBD2. Per the germline V gene, CDR1 is DFQATT and CDR2 is SNEGSKA (reference sequence). The CDR3 is made up of 16 amino acids. V gave up 0 bases and J gave up 0 bases; unmatched junction bases: 5. Here the CDR3 reads CSARDSGGSSYNEQFF. CDR3 nucleotide sequence: TGCAGTGCTAGAGATTCGGGCGGGAGCTCCTACAATGAGCAGTTCTTC.

The V call is TRBV6-5, the J call TRBJ1-2, with TRBD1 as a possible D gene (6 bases). V was cut by 0 bases and J by 2 bases, with 16 bases left in between. This CDR3 comprises 17 residues. Germline V gene lookup returns CDR1 MNHEY and CDR2 SVGAGI. The CDR3 region has the DNA TGTGCCAGCAGTTACTCGACCCCTTCAGGACAGAACTATGGCTACACCTTC. Residues: CASSYSTPSGQNYGYTF.

This clonotype was recorded only once. This chain links TRBV28 with TRBJ2-7, with 7 bases identical to TRBD2. The CDR3 loop spans 14 amino acids. CDR1 MDHEN and CDR2 SYDVKM come from the germline V gene. V lost 6 bases and J lost 2; bases outside the gene matches: 7. CDR3 nucleotide sequence: TGTGCCAGCAGACTAGCGAAGCCTACCTACGAGCAGTACTTC. This encodes CASRLAKPTYEQYF.

This sequence joins TRBV29-1 and TRBJ2-1, with D maybe TRBD2 (5 bases). The CDR3 has 17 amino acids. Germline V lookup: CDR1 SQVTM, CDR2 ANQGSEA. V lost 7 bases to trimming and J lost 3 bases, with 25 bases between them. The CDR3 sequence is CSARGGSMVGNYNEQFF. The CDR3 nucleotides read TGCAGCGCCCGAGGTGGATCAATGGTCGGGAACTACAATGAGCAGTTCTTC.

The chain combines TRBV27 with TRBJ2-7, with a tentative D call TRBD1 (6 bases). The CDR3 length is 14 residues. CDR1 MNHEY and CDR2 SMNVEV come from the germline V gene (reference sequence). V was clipped by 5 bases and J by 4 bases, with 15 bases between them. Written as DNA, the CDR3 is TGTGCCAGCAGTCTCACAGGGTCTGTATACGAGCAGTACTTC. This gives the protein CASSLTGSVYEQYF.

The J gene is TRBJ2-1, the V gene TRBV20-1; TRBD2 aligns across 8 bases. In germline, CDR1 is DFQATT, CDR2 SNEGSKA (reference sequence). CDR3 length: 13 residues. The trim removed 0 bases at V and 9 bases at J, leaving 4 bases unmatched. CDR3 residues: CSARDAAGVEQFF. In DNA form, the CDR3 reads TGCAGTGCTAGAGACGCAGCGGGAGTTGAGCAGTTCTTC.